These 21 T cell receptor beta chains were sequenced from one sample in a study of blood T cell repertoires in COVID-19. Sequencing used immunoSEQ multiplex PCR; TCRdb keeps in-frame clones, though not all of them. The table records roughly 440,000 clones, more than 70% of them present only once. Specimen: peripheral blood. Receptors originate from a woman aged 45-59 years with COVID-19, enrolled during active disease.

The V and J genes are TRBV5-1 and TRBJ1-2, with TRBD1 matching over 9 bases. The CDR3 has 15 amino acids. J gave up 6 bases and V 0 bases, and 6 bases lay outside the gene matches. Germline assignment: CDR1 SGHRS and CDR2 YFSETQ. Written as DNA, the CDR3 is TGCGCCAGCAGCTTGGACGTACAGGGGGCGGATGGCTACACCTTC. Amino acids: CASSLDVQGADGYTF.

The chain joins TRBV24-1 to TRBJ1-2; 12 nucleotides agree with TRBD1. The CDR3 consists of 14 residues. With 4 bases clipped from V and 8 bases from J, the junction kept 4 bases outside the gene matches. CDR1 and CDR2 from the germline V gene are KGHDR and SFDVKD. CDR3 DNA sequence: TGTGCCACCAGTGACCCCGGGACAGGGGGCGGCTACACCTTC. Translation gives CATSDPGTGGGYTF.

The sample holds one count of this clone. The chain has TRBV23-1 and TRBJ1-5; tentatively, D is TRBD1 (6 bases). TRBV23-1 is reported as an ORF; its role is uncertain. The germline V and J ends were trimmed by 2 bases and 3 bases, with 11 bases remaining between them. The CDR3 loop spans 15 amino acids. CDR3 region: CASSQTTGFNQPQHF. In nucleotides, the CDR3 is TGCGCCAGCAGTCAAACGACAGGTTTCAATCAGCCCCAGCATTTT.

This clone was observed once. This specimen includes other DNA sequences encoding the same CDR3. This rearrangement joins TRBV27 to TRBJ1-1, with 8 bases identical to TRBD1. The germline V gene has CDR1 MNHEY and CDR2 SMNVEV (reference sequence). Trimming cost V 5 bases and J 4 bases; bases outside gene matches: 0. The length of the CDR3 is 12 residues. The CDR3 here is CASSTGGTEAFF. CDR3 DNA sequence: TGTGCCAGCAGTACAGGGGGCACTGAAGCTTTCTTT.

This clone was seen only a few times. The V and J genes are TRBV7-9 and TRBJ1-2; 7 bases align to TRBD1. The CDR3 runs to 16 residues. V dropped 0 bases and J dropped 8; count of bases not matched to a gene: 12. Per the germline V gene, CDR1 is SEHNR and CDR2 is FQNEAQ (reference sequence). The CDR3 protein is CASSLAGDRDSGGYTF. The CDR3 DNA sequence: TGTGCCAGCAGCTTAGCTGGGGACAGAGATTCGGGAGGCTACACCTTC.

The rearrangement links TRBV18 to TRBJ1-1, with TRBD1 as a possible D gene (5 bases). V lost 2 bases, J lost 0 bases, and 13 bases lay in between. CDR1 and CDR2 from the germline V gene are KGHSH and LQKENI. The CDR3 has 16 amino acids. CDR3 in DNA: TGTGCCAGCTCACCAAGGCAGGGTGCTATGAACACTGAAGCTTTCTTT. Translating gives CASSPRQGAMNTEAFF.

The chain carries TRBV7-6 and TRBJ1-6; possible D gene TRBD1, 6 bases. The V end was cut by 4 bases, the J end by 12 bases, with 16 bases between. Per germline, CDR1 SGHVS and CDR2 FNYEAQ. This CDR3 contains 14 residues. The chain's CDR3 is CASSSEGGQGPLHF. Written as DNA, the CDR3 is TGTGCCAGCAGCTCAGAGGGGGGGCAGGGACCCCTCCACTTT.

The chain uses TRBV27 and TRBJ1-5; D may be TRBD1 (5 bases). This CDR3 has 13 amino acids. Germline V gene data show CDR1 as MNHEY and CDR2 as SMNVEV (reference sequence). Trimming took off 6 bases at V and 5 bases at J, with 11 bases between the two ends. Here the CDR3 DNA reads TGTGCCAGCAGGGCTCCGGGGGATCAGCCCCAGCATTTT. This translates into CASRAPGDQPQHF.

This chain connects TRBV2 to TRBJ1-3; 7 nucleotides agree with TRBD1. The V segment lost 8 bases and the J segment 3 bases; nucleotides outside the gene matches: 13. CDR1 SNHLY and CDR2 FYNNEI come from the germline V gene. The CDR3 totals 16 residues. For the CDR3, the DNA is TGTGCCAGCGGAGACAGACAGGGAAATCGTGGAAACACCATATATTTT. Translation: CASGDRQGNRGNTIYF.

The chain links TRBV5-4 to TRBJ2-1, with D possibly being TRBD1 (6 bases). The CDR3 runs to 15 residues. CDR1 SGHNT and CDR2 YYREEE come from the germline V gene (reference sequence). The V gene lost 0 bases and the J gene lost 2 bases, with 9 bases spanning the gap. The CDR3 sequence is CASSLGGGTYNEQFF. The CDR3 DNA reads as TGTGCCAGCAGCTTGGGTGGGGGCACCTACAATGAGCAGTTCTTC.

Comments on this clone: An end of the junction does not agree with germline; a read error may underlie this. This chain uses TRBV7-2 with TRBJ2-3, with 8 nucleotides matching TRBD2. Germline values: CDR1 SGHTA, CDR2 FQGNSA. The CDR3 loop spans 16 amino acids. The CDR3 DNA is TGTGCCAGCAGTTTAGGACTAGCTTCTTCCGCAGATACGCAGTATTTT. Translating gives CASSLGLASSADTQYF.

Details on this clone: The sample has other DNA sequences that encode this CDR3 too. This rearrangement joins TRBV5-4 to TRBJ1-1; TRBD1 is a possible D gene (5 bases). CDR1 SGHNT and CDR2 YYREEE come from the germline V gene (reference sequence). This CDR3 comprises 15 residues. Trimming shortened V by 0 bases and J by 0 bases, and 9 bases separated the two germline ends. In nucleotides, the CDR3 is TGTGCCAGCAGCTTGGGGGGCGGAATGAACACTGAAGCTTTCTTT. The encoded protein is CASSLGGGMNTEAFF.

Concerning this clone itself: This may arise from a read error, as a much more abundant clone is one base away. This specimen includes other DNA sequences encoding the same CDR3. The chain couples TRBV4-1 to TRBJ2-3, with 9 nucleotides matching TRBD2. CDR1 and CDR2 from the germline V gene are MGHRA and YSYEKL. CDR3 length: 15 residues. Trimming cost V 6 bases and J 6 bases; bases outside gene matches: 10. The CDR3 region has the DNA TGCGCCAGCAGACTCAGCGGGGGGTCCGGGGATACGCAGTATTTT. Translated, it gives CASRLSGGSGDTQYF.

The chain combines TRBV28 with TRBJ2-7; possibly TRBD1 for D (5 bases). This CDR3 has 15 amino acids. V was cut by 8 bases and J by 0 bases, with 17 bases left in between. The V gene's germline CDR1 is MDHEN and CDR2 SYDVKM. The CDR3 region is CASRAQGGSSYEQYF. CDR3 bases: TGTGCCAGCCGTGCCCAGGGTGGTTCCTCCTACGAGCAGTACTTC.

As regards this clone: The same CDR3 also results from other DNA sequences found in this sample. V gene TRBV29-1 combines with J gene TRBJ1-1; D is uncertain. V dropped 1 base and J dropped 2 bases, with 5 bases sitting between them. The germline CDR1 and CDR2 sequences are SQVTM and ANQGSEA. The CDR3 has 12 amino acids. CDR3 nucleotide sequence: TGCAGCGTTGAAGTAGTTAACACTGAAGCTTTCTTT. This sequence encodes CSVEVVNTEAFF.

CDR3 residues: CASSKRDYARGSKNIQYF. CDR3 nucleotide sequence: TGTGCCAGCAGTAAACGGGACTACGCCCGGGGTAGCAAAAACATTCAGTACTTC. J is TRBJ2-4 and V is TRBV28; 7 bases line up with TRBD2. V lost 5 bases to trimming and J lost 3 bases; unmatched junction nucleotides: 16. CDR1 MDHEN and CDR2 SYDVKM come from the germline V gene. This CDR3 region has 18 residues. Based on the CDR3 plus reference TRBV28 and TRBJ2-4, the full variable domain is DVKVTQSSRYLVKRTGEKVFLECVQDMDHENMFWYRQDPGLGLRLIYFSYDVKMKEKGDIPEGYSVSREKKERFSLILESASTNQTSMYLCASSKRDYARGSKNIQYFGAGTRLSVL.

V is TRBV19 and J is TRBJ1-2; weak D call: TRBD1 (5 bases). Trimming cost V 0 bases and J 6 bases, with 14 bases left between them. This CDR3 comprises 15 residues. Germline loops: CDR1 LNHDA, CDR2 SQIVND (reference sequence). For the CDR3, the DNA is TGTGCCAGTAGTATAGAACGTGGGCAGGGTGATGGCTACACCTTC. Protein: CASSIERGQGDGYTF.

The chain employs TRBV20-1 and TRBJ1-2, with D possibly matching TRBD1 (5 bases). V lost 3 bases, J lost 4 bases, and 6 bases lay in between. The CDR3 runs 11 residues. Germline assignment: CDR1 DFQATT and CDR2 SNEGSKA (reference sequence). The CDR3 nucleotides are TGCAGTGCTAGGGACACCTATGGCTACACCTTC. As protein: CSARDTYGYTF.

The CDR3: CASSEWVGVEAFF. For the CDR3, the DNA is TGTGCCAGCAGTGAATGGGTTGGAGTCGAAGCTTTCTTT. The chain uses TRBV2 and TRBJ1-1; D unresolved. V gave up 2 bases and J gave up 8 bases, with 12 bases separating them. CDR1 is SNHLY and CDR2 is FYNNEI in the germline V gene. The CDR3 has 13 amino acids. The whole variable domain, remainder taken from reference TRBV2 and TRBJ1-1, is EPEVTQTPSHQVTQMGQEVILRCVPISNHLYFYWYRQILGQKVEFLVSFYNNEISEKSEIFDDQFSVERPDGSNFTLKIRSTKLEDSAMYFCASSEWVGVEAFFGQGTRLTVV.

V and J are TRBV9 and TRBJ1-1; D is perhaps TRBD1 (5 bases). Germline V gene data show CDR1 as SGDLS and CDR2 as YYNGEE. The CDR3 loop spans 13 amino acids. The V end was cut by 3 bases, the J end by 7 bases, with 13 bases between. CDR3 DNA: TGTGCCAGCAGCGCCCCTACAGGCCTTGAAGCTTTCTTT. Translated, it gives CASSAPTGLEAFF.

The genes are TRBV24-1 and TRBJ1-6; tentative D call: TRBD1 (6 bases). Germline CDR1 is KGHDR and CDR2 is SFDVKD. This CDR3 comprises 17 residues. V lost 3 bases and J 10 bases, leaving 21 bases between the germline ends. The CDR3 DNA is TGTGCCACCAGTGATGTTGGCCGGGACAAGGGACGCTCACCCCTCCACTTT. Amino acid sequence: CATSDVGRDKGRSPLHF.